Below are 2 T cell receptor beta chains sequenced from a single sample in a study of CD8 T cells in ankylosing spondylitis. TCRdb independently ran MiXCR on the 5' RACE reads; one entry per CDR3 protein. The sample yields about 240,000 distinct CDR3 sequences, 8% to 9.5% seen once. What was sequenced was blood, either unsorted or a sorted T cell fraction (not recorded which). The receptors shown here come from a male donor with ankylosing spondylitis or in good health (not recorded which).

The CDR3 loop reads CASSLTGVSYNEQFF. CDR3 nucleotide sequence: TGTGCCAGCAGCTTAACGGGAGTATCCTACAATGAGCAGTTCTTC. The chain has TRBV7-3 and TRBJ2-1; TRBD2 is a possible D gene (5 bases). V lost 0 bases, J lost 1 base, and 7 bases lay in between. There are 15 residues in the CDR3. CDR1 and CDR2 from the germline V gene are SGHTA and FQGTGA.

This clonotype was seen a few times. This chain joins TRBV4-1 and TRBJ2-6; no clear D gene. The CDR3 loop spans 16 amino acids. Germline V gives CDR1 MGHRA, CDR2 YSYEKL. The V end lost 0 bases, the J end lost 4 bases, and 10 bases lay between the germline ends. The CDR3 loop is CASSQDDETGANVLTF. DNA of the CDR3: TGCGCCAGCAGCCAAGACGATGAGACCGGGGCCAACGTCCTGACTTTC.